These 2 T cell receptor beta chains came from one sample sequenced in a study of T cell responses to AZD1222 COVID-19 vaccine. Only in-frame clones appear in the TCRdb table, and some are missing; sequencing was by immunoSEQ multiplex PCR. Altogether around 170,000 clones are present, roughly 91% being singletons, with the ten largest covering around 1.9%. This specimen consisted of peripheral blood, obtained 28 days after the second AZD1222 dose. Receptor source: an adult who received the AZD1222 COVID-19 vaccine.

The V call is TRBV9, the J call TRBJ2-7; maybe TRBD1 (6 bases). Trimming stripped 3 bases from V and 1 base from J, with 14 bases between. Germline V gives CDR1 SGDLS, CDR2 YYNGEE. The CDR3 covers 15 residues. In DNA form, the CDR3 reads TGTGCCAGCAGCGCCACCGGGACACCTTCCTACGAGCAGTACTTC. This encodes CASSATGTPSYEQYF. The variable domain in full, with the rest retrieved from reference TRBV9 and TRBJ2-7, is DSGVTQTPKHLITATGQRVTLRCSPRSGDLSVYWYQQSLDQGLQFLIQYYNGEERAKGNILERFSAQQFPDLHSELNLSSLELGDSALYFCASSATGTPSYEQYFGPGTRLTVT.

This clone was recorded a few times. The chain combines TRBV14 with TRBJ1-1, with 7 bases fitting TRBD1. CDR1 and CDR2 from the germline V gene are SGHDN and FVKESK. The CDR3 runs to 12 residues. The junction had 4 bases not matched to a gene; V was cut back by 1 base and J by 11 bases. The CDR3 loop is CASSQGGGKAFF. The CDR3 DNA sequence: TGTGCCAGCAGCCAAGGAGGGGGCAAGGCTTTCTTT.